Listed below are T cell receptor beta chains from one sample, sequenced in a study of blood T cell repertoires in COVID-19. Sequencing was performed with immunoSEQ multiplex PCR; in TCRdb, only in-frame clones are kept and a portion is missing. This sample has about 250,000 clones, with 65% to 90% found just once. The sequencing sample was made of PBMCs or T cells enriched from blood (not recorded which). All receptors come from a woman in her 50s with acute COVID-19. CDR3s leave out the opening cysteine and the closing phenylalanine or tryptophan.

v_call,j_call,cdr3_aa
TRBV19,TRBJ1-4,ASRLGQGTTNEKLF
TRBV7-2,TRBJ1-1,ASSLGQGYGEAF
TRBV7-8,TRBJ1-3,ASSYRTGGNTIY
TRBV6-6,TRBJ1-2,ASSPQGIYGYT
TRBV7-6,TRBJ1-2,ASSFGQGLNYGYT
TRBV10-1,TRBJ1-2,ASSESGGGQGRRNYGYT
TRBV9,TRBJ2-3,ASSVLLAGGLDTQY
TRBV30,TRBJ2-3,AWSGMITDTQY
TRBV9,TRBJ1-3,ASSVGGTSGNTIY
TRBV7-6,TRBJ2-1,ASSSGLANEQF
TRBV30,TRBJ1-2,AWRPQGNYGYT
TRBV7-2,TRBJ1-1,ASSLSGLNTEAF
TRBV5-4,TRBJ1-1,ASTGAGAISNTEAF
TRBV12-5,TRBJ1-5,ASGRDTEYQPQH
TRBV30,TRBJ2-3,AWSNPGLAGDVTDTQY
TRBV5-1,TRBJ2-2,ASSSQGSGELF
TRBV6-5,TRBJ1-2,ASSTTQKSYGYT
TRBV10-2,TRBJ2-5,ASSEKWQGRGQETQY
TRBV10-3,TRBJ2-1,AINPGTTNEQF
TRBV4-2,TRBJ2-7,ASSQDTSGSYEQY
TRBV6-5,TRBJ1-1,ASRPPAPGYAEAF
TRBV5-6,TRBJ2-1,ASSLGGLYNEQF
TRBV5-1,TRBJ1-1,ASRLQGIGTEAF
TRBV11-2,TRBJ2-1,ASSLRLAGVYNEQF
TRBV19,TRBJ1-1,ASRTGKNTEAF
TRBV6-5,TRBJ1-1,ASSYRQAGTTEAF
TRBV27,TRBJ1-2,ASSPGGPTGIHGYT
TRBV6-5,TRBJ1-2,ASSYGLNYGYT
TRBV2,TRBJ1-4,ASSEPLGEKLF
TRBV11-2,TRBJ2-7,ASSLERSSYEQY
TRBV6-5,TRBJ1-4,ASSYATATNEKLF
TRBV3-1/TRBV3-2,TRBJ2-1,ASSPVIGGYNEQF
TRBV10-3,TRBJ2-2,AISPTRTGYTGELF
TRBV20-1,TRBJ1-2,SASKQEGAVGYT
TRBV25-1,TRBJ2-1,ASSELSGGGEQF
TRBV30,TRBJ1-2,AGGTGGHYGYT
TRBV19,TRBJ1-1,ARTFGGAQTEAF
TRBV9,TRBJ1-2,ASSVGSGLNYGYT